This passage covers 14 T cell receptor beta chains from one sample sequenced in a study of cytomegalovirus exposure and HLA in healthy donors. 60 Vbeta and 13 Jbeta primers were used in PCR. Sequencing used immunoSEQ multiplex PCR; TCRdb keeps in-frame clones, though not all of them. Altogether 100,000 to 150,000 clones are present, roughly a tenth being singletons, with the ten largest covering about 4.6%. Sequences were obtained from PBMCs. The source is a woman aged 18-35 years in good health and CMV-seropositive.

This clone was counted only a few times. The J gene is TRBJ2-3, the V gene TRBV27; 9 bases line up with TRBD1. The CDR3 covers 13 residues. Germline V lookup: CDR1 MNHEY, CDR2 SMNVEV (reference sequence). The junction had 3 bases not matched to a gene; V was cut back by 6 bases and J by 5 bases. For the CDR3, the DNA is TGTGCCAGCAGGGGACAGGGTGGAGATACGCAGTATTTT. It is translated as CASRGQGGDTQYF.

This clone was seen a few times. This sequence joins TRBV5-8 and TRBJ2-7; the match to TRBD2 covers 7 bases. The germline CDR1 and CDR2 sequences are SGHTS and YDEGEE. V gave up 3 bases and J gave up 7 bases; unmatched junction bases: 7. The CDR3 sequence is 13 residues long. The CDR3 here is CASSSSGRREQYF. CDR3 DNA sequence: TGTGCCAGCAGCTCTAGCGGAAGGAGGGAGCAGTACTTC.

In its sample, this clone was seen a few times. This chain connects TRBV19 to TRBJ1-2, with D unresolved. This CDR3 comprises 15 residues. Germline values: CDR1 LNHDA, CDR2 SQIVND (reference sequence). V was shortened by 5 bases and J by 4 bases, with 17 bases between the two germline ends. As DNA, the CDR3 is TGTGCCAGTAGTGAAACTGGTGGGCAGCTCTATGGCTACACCTTC. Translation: CASSETGGQLYGYTF. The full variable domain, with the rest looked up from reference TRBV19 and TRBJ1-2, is DGGITQSPKYLFRKEGQNVTLSCEQNLNHDAMYWYRQDPGQGLRLIYYSQIVNDFQKGDIAEGYSVSREKKESFPLTVTSAQKNPTAFYLCASSETGGQLYGYTFGSGTRLTVV.

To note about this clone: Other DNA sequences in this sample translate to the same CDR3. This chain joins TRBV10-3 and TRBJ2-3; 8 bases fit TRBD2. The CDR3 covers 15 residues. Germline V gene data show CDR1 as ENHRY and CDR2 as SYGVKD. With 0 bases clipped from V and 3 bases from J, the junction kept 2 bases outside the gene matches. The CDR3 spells CAISESAGGTDTQYF. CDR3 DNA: TGTGCCATCAGTGAGTCGGCGGGAGGTACAGATACGCAGTATTTT.

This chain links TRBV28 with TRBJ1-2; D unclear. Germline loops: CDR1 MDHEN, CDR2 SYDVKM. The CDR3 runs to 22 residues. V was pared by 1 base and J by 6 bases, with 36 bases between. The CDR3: CASSLYQVWLIRVDEVRDGYTF. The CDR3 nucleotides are TGTGCCAGCAGTTTATACCAAGTGTGGCTTATTCGCGTGGACGAGGTGCGGGATGGCTACACCTTC.

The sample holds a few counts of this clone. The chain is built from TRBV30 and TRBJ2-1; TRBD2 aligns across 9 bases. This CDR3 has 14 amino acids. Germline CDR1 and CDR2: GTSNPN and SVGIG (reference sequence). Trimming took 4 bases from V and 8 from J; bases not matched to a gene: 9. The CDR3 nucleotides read TGTGCCTGGATAAGGGCGGGAGGGACCGATGAGCAGTTCTTC. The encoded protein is CAWIRAGGTDEQFF.

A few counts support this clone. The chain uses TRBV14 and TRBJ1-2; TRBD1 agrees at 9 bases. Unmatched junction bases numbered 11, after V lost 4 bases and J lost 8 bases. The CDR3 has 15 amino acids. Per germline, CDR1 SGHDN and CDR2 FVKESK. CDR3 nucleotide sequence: TGTGCCAGCAGCCTTACGGCGGGACAGGGAAGGGGCTACACCTTC. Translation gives CASSLTAGQGRGYTF.

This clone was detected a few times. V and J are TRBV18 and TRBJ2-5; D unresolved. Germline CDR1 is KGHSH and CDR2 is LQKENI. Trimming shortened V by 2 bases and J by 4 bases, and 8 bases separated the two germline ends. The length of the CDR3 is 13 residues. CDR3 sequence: CASSPGRLETQYF. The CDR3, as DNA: TGTGCCAGCTCACCAGGCCGCTTAGAGACCCAGTACTTC.

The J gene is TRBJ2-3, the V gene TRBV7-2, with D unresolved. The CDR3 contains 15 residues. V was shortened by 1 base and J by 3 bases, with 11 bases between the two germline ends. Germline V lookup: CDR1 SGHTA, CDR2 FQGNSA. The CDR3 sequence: CASSLDPKETDTQYF. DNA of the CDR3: TGTGCCAGCAGCTTAGACCCCAAAGAGACAGATACGCAGTATTTT.

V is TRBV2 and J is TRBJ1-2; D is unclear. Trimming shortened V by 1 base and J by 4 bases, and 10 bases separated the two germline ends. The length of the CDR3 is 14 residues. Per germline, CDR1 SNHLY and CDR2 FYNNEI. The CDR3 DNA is TGTGCCAGCAGTGAAGTCCTGACACCCTATGGCTACACCTTC. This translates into CASSEVLTPYGYTF.

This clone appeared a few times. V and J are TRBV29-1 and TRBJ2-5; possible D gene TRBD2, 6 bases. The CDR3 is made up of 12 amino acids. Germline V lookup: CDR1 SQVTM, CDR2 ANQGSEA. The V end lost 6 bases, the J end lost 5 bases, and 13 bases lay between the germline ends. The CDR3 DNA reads TGCAGCGTCGGTGGAGGGTTGGAGACCCAGTACTTC. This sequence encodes CSVGGGLETQYF.

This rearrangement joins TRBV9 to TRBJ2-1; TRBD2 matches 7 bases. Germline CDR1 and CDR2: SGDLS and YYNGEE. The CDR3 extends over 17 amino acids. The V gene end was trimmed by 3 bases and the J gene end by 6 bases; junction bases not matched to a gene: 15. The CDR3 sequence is CASSASRGTLLINEQFF. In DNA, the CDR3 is TGTGCCAGCAGCGCCTCGCGGGGGACCCTCTTGATCAATGAGCAGTTCTTC.

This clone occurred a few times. CDR3 protein: CASSPRGITYEQYF. The CDR3 nucleotides are TGTGCCAGCAGTCCCAGGGGTATTACCTACGAGCAGTACTTC. The chain is built from TRBV27 and TRBJ2-7; D may be TRBD1 (6 bases). Germline V gene sequence: CDR1 MNHEY, CDR2 SMNVEV (reference sequence). The CDR3 spans 14 residues. Trimming shortened V by 5 bases and J by 2 bases, and 13 bases separated the two germline ends.

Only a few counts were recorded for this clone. The chain's CDR3 is CAWSVAGAQQYF. CDR3 nucleotide sequence: TGTGCCTGGAGTGTAGCAGGGGCTCAGCAGTACTTC. This rearrangement joins TRBV30 to TRBJ2-5, with D possibly TRBD1 on 6 matching bases. The CDR3 spans 12 residues. V was cut by 0 bases and J by 11 bases, with 13 bases left in between. CDR1 and CDR2 (germline): GTSNPN, SVGIG (reference sequence).